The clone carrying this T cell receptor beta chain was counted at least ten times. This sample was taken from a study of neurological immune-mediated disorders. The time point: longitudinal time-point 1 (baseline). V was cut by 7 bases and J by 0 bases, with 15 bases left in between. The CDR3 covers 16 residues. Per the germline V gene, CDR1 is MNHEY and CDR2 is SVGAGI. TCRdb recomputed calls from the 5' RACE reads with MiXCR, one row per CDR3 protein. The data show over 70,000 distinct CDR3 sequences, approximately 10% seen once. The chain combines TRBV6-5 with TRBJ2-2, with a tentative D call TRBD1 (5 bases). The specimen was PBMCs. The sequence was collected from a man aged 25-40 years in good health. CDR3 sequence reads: CASTRTGVPNTGELFF. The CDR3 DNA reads TGTGCCAGCACCAGAACAGGCGTTCCGAACACCGGGGAGCTGTTTTTT.